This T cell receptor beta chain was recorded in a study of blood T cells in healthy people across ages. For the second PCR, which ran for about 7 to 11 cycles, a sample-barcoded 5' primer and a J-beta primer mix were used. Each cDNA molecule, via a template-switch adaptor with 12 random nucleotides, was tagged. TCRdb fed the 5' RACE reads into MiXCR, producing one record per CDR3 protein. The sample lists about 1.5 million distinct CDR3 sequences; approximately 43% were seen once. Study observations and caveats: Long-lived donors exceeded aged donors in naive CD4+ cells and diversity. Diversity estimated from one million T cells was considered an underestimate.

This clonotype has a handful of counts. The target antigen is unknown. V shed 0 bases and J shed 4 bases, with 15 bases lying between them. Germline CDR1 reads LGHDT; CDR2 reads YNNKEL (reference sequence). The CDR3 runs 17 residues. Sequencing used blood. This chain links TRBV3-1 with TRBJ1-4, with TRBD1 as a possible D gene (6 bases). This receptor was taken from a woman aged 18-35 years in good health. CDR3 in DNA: TGTGCCAGCAGCCAAGATGGACAGCTCCTAGGTAATGAAAAACTGTTTTTT. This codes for CASSQDGQLLGNEKLFF.